Sequencing of this TCR beta chain was carried out in a study of early stage breast cancer tumors. V lost 2 bases to trimming and J lost 3 bases, with 12 bases between them. CDR1 SGHRS and CDR2 YFSETQ come from the germline V gene. This CDR3 comprises 14 residues. The assay was immunoSEQ multiplex PCR, and TCRdb's table has in-frame clones only and misses some. The data show 45,000 to 60,000 clones, 85% to 95% seen once. The chain employs TRBV5-1 and TRBJ2-7; maybe TRBD1 (6 bases). Sequencing used blood. This sequence was found in a person aged 65 to 79 with breast cancer. Here the CDR3 reads CASSFRGSVYEQYF. CDR3 bases: TGCGCCAGCAGCTTCAGGGGTTCCGTCTACGAGCAGTACTTC.